What follows are 26 T cell receptor beta chains derived from one specimen sequenced in a study of a mutant IDH1 vaccine in newly diagnosed glioma (dated by TCRdb to 2020 to 2022). The label giving this sample's time point can be read as: week 5, during vaccination. Each vaccine dose, consisting of 300 ug of a 20-mer mutant IDH1 peptide in Montanide, was administered subcutaneously with topical imiquimod. The antigens of these receptors remain unknown. Library preparation was by the immunoSEQ multiplex PCR assay. The source is immuneACCESS, and TCRdb retained only in-frame sequences with V and J called. Part of the clones is not carried over; for the studies checked, unresolved V genes explain less than half of this, and the remainder is unexplained. The sample includes 45,000 to 65,000 clones, with approximately 79% observed a single time. Over 3% of the sample goes to the ten largest clones. Source: PBMCs, taken from a glioma patient whose treatment included an IDH1 peptide vaccine. These receptors were taken from a young woman with glioma. Some clones in this sample may be carry-over from other donors' samples.

In its sample, this clone was seen once. V gene TRBV27 combines with J gene TRBJ1-2, with 7 nucleotides matching TRBD1. The CDR3 has 13 amino acids. The V segment lost 5 bases and the J segment 3 bases; nucleotides outside the gene matches: 3. CDR1 is MNHEY, CDR2 SMNVEV, per germline (reference sequence). For the CDR3, the DNA is TGTGCCAGCAGTGGACAGGACCACTATGGCTACACCTTC. It translates to CASSGQDHYGYTF.

The chain recombines TRBV7-8 with TRBJ1-4, with TRBD1 as a possible D gene (5 bases). CDR1 is SGHVS, CDR2 FQNEAQ, per germline. The CDR3 runs to 12 residues. V dropped 3 bases and J dropped 8 bases, with 7 bases sitting between them. CDR3 sequence (DNA): TGTGCCAGCAGCTTGGAGGGGGAAAAACTGTTTTTT. Its translation: CASSLEGEKLFF.

The gene calls are TRBV5-1 and TRBJ2-7; 8 bases agree with TRBD1. The V gene end was trimmed by 4 bases and the J gene end by 4 bases; junction bases not matched to a gene: 4. The CDR3 sequence is 13 residues long. CDR1 and CDR2 (germline): SGHRS, YFSETQ. The CDR3 sequence: CASSEDRVYEQYF. CDR3 nucleotides: TGCGCCAGCAGCGAGGACAGGGTATACGAGCAGTACTTC. Supplemented by reference TRBV5-1 and TRBJ2-7, the full variable domain reads KAGVTQTPRYLIKTRGQQVTLSCSPISGHRSVSWYQQTPGQGLQFLFEYFSETQRNKGNFPGRFSGRQFSNSRSEMNVSTLELGDSALYLCASSEDRVYEQYFGPGTRLTVT.

The chain is built from TRBV14 and TRBJ2-1; 7 bases are a match to TRBD2. The CDR3 totals 14 residues. J lost 3 bases, V lost 8 bases, and 7 bases had no gene match. Per germline, CDR1 SGHDN and CDR2 FVKESK. In DNA form, the CDR3 reads TGTGCCAGCGCGGGGTGGGGGGGCTACAATGAGCAGTTCTTC. This gives the protein CASAGWGGYNEQFF.

This rearrangement joins TRBV5-5 to TRBJ1-4, with 11 bases identical to TRBD1. This CDR3 has 14 amino acids. From germline, CDR1 is SGHKS and CDR2 YYEKEE (reference sequence). After removal of 4 bases from V and 5 bases from J, the junction contained 1 base not matched to a gene. CDR3 nucleotide sequence: TGTGCCAGCAGCCGGACAGGGGGCAATGAAAAACTGTTTTTT. Amino acid sequence: CASSRTGGNEKLFF.

As concerns this clone: The junction and the germline gene differ at one end; a read error may be behind it. The chain uses TRBV6-4 and TRBJ2-7; a possible D gene is TRBD2 (5 bases). Germline values: CDR1 MRHNA, CDR2 SNTAGT. This CDR3 is 15 amino acids long. CDR3 protein: CASSEGIAGPYEQCF. The CDR3 bases are TGTGCCAGCAGTGAAGGGATTGCGGGTCCCTACGAGCAGTGCTTC.

The chain has TRBV5-6 and TRBJ2-2; the D gene is possibly TRBD2 (6 bases). Per the germline V gene, CDR1 is SGHDT and CDR2 is YYEEEE. Trimming pared 0 bases from V and 5 bases from J, leaving 8 bases between. The CDR3 contains 14 residues. The CDR3 is CASSLVRGTGELFF. The CDR3 DNA reads as TGTGCCAGCAGCTTGGTTCGGGGGACCGGGGAGCTGTTTTTT.

As for this clone: This clone may be a read error of a much larger clone one base away. In the same sample, other DNA sequences code for this CDR3. The V call is TRBV30, the J call TRBJ1-1, with D uncertain. Germline lookup yields CDR1 GTSNPN and CDR2 SVGIG (reference sequence). The CDR3 is made up of 15 amino acids. V shed 6 bases and J shed 1 base, with 18 bases lying between them. DNA for the CDR3: TGTGCCTGCGACGTTGAGATAGGGCAGAACACTGAAGCTTTCTTT. It is translated as CACDVEIGQNTEAFF.

The chain couples TRBV19 to TRBJ1-6; 7 bases are shared with TRBD1. Germline lookup yields CDR1 LNHDA and CDR2 SQIVND (reference sequence). V gave up 7 bases and J gave up 0 bases; unmatched junction bases: 15. The CDR3 consists of 19 residues. CDR3 bases: TGTGCCAGTACGCAGGCCGACAGGGACCCGAGCTCCTATAATTCACCCCTCCACTTT. It encodes CASTQADRDPSSYNSPLHF.

The chain combines TRBV6-5 with TRBJ1-1; D is ambiguous. In germline, CDR1 is MNHEY, CDR2 SVGAGI. Trimming removed 3 bases at V and 8 bases at J, with 19 bases between. This CDR3 region has 15 residues. In DNA form, the CDR3 reads TGTGCCAGCAGTTATCGATCAATCCTTGTCAGAGAAGCTTTCTTT. Encoded protein: CASSYRSILVREAFF.

V is TRBV5-6 and J is TRBJ1-2; tentatively, D is TRBD1 (5 bases). The CDR3 is 13 amino acids. Trimming removed 1 base from V and 8 bases from J, with 12 bases in between. Germline CDR1 and CDR2: SGHDT and YYEEEE. The CDR3 sequence: CASSLRRVNGYTF. The DNA for the CDR3 is TGTGCCAGCAGCTTGCGCAGGGTTAACGGCTACACCTTC.

V usage is TRBV28 and J usage is TRBJ1-4, with D tentatively TRBD1 (5 bases). The V gene's germline CDR1 is MDHEN and CDR2 SYDVKM. V dropped 2 bases and J dropped 3 bases, with 10 bases sitting between them. The CDR3 is 15 amino acids. CDR3 protein: CASSLAGLSNEKLFF. The CDR3 DNA is TGTGCCAGCAGTTTAGCAGGGCTGTCTAATGAAAAACTGTTTTTT.

This sequence joins TRBV7-2 and TRBJ2-5; tentative D call: TRBD2 (5 bases). The CDR3 length is 15 residues. Trimming left V 4 bases short and J 3 bases short, with 15 bases between. Per germline, CDR1 SGHTA and CDR2 FQGNSA. The CDR3 coding sequence is TGTGCCAGCAGCTCACGCCCAGCGGACGAAGAGACCCAGTACTTC. It codes for CASSSRPADEETQYF.

CDR3 sequence reads: CASGLAVTVGELFF. For the CDR3, the DNA is TGCGCCAGCGGTTTAGCGGTGACGGTCGGGGAGCTGTTTTTT. The chain links TRBV5-1 to TRBJ2-2; TRBD2 is a possible D gene (6 bases). The CDR3 sequence is 14 residues long. V lost 7 bases and J lost 7, with 17 bases in between. The germline V gene encodes CDR1 SGHRS and CDR2 YFSETQ.

The gene calls are TRBV7-9 and TRBJ2-5; D unresolved. The CDR3 consists of 14 residues. The ends were cut back, 0 bases at V and 5 bases at J, with 10 bases in the middle. CDR1 SEHNR and CDR2 FQNEAQ come from the germline V gene (reference sequence). The CDR3 loop reads CASSLAAPPETQYF. In nucleotides, the CDR3 is TGTGCCAGCAGCTTAGCGGCGCCTCCGGAGACCCAGTACTTC.

V is TRBV19 and J is TRBJ1-5, with a possible D match to TRBD1 (6 bases). The germline gives CDR1 LNHDA, CDR2 SQIVND (reference sequence). V lost 3 bases, J lost 1 base, and 10 bases lay in between. The CDR3 spans 15 residues. CDR3 DNA sequence: TGTGCCAGTAGTATGGGGGCGCGGAGCAATCAGCCCCAGCATTTT. Protein: CASSMGARSNQPQHF.

This clone appeared once. The CDR3 spells CASSFGGLAGARTGELFF. In DNA, the CDR3 is TGCGCCAGCAGCTTCGGCGGACTAGCGGGAGCCCGCACCGGGGAGCTGTTTTTT. The chain links TRBV5-1 to TRBJ2-2, with 13 bases aligning to TRBD2. Germline V CDR1 and CDR2: SGHRS, YFSETQ. V was clipped by 2 bases and J by 4 bases; unmatched bases: 8. This CDR3 is 18 amino acids long.

The chain has TRBV6-1 and TRBJ2-2; the match to TRBD2 covers 16 bases. Unmatched junction bases numbered 9, after V lost 4 bases and J lost 7 bases. This CDR3 contains 18 residues. The germline V gene has CDR1 MNHNS and CDR2 SASEGT. Here the CDR3 reads CASSGGTSGGAFVGELFF. As DNA, the CDR3 is TGTGCCAGCAGTGGTGGGACTAGCGGGGGGGCCTTTGTCGGGGAGCTGTTTTTT.

The rearrangement links TRBV5-1 to TRBJ2-3, with 8 nucleotides matching TRBD2. The V gene end was trimmed by 4 bases and the J gene end by 1 base; junction bases not matched to a gene: 5. The CDR3 sequence is 15 residues long. CDR1 SGHRS and CDR2 YFSETQ come from the germline V gene. CDR3: CASSPGLDRTDTQYF. The CDR3 DNA follows: TGCGCCAGCAGCCCGGGACTAGACCGCACAGATACGCAGTATTTT.

The chain uses TRBV6-1 and TRBJ2-2; maybe TRBD2 (5 bases). Trimming took off 6 bases at V and 7 bases at J, with 18 bases between the two ends. CDR1 is MNHNS, CDR2 SASEGT, per germline. The CDR3 covers 15 residues. CDR3 in DNA: TGTGCCAGCAGCCTAAGGGAGAGGGCGGACGGGGAGCTGTTTTTT. It encodes CASSLRERADGELFF.

This clone was recorded a few times. The J gene is TRBJ1-1, the V gene TRBV19; D remains unclear. The V end lost 2 bases, the J end lost 2 bases, and 18 bases lay between the germline ends. The CDR3 extends over 17 amino acids. CDR1 and CDR2 (germline): LNHDA, SQIVND (reference sequence). The CDR3 is CASSIKGFTNVNTEAFF. The DNA for the CDR3 is TGTGCCAGTAGTATAAAGGGTTTCACTAACGTAAACACTGAAGCTTTCTTT.

This chain connects TRBV25-1 to TRBJ1-2; TRBD1 is a possible D gene (6 bases). This CDR3 is built from 14 residues. V was cut by 4 bases and J by 4 bases, with 13 bases left in between. Germline CDR1 MGHDK, CDR2 SYGVNS. CDR3 bases: TGTGCCAGCAGTGGGACAGTTAGGGGCTATGGCTACACCTTC. The encoded protein is CASSGTVRGYGYTF.

The chain combines TRBV19 with TRBJ2-2; D is unresolved. Germline V lookup: CDR1 LNHDA, CDR2 SQIVND (reference sequence). The CDR3 runs 12 residues. The V gene lost 4 bases and the J gene lost 5 bases, with 5 bases spanning the gap. CDR3 DNA: TGTGCCAGTAGTACTGGAACCGGGGAGCTGTTTTTT. Translation gives CASSTGTGELFF.

V gene TRBV9 combines with J gene TRBJ2-5; TRBD2 matches 13 bases. TRBJ2-7 matches the DNA end more closely, so the J call is doubtful. Germline loops: CDR1 SGDLS, CDR2 YYNGEE. The CDR3 extends over 16 amino acids. The CDR3 loop is CASSVGTSGESYEQYF. CDR3 in DNA: TGTGCCAGCAGCGTCGGGACTAGCGGGGAGTCCTACGAGCAGTACTTC.

The V gene is TRBV30, the J gene TRBJ2-5; no reliable D call. CDR1 is GTSNPN, CDR2 SVGIG, per germline (reference sequence). The CDR3 extends over 13 amino acids. Trimming stripped 4 bases from V and 3 bases from J, with 12 bases between. The CDR3 bases are TGTGCCTGGAACCCGGCATCGGAAGAGACCCAGTACTTC. Translation: CAWNPASEETQYF.

V is TRBV5-5 and J is TRBJ1-1; D possibly corresponds to TRBD1 (6 bases). Germline CDR1 and CDR2: SGHKS and YYEKEE (reference sequence). The CDR3 runs to 13 residues. The germline V and J ends were trimmed by 2 bases and 7 bases, with 12 bases remaining between them. CDR3 in DNA: TGTGCCAGCAGCTTTCGGGGGGCGGTTGAAGCTTTCTTT. Translated, it gives CASSFRGAVEAFF.